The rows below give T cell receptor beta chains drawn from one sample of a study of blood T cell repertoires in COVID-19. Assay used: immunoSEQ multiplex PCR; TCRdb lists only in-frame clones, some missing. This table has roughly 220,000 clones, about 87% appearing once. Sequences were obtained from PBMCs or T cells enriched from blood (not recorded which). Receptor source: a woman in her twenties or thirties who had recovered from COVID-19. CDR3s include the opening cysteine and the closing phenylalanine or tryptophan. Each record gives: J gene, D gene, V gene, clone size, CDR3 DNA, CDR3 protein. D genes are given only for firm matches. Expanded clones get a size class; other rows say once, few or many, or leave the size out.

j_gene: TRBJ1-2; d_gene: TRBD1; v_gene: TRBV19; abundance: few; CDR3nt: TGTGCCAGTAGTAGGACAGGGGATGGCTACACCTTC; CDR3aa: CASSRTGDGYTF
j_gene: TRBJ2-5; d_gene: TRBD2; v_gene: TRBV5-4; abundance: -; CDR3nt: TGTGCCAGCAGAGCCGGGACTAGAGTTCCAGAGACCCAGTACTTC; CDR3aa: CASRAGTRVPETQYF
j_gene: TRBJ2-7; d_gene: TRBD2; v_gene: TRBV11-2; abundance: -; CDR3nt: TGTGCCAGCAGCTTAGTGGGGGGAGCGGGGGGCCCCTACGAGCAGTACTTC; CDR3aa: CASSLVGGAGGPYEQYF
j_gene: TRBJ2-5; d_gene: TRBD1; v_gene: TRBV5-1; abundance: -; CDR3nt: TGCGCCAGCAGACTCCTATCCCCATCGACAGGGGCCTCCGTGACCCAGTACTTC; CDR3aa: CASRLLSPSTGASVTQYF
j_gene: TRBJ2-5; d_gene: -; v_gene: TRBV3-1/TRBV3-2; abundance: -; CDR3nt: TGTGCCAGCAGCCAAGATCCAATAACAGGGATGCAAGAGACCCAGTACTTC; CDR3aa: CASSQDPITGMQETQYF
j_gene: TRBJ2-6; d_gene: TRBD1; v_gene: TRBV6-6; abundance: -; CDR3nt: TGTGCCAGCAGCTCCACAGGGGAGGGGGCCAACGTCCTGACTTTC; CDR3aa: CASSSTGEGANVLTF
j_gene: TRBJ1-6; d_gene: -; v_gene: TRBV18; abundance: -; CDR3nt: TGTGCCAGCTCAAAGACAGACTCACCCCTCCACTTT; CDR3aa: CASSKTDSPLHF
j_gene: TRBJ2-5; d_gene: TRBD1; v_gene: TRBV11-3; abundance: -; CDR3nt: TGTGCCAGCAGCCTTAGACAGGGACAAGAGACCCAGTACTTC; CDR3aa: CASSLRQGQETQYF
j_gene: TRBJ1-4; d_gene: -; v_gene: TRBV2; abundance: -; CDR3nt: TGTGCCAGCTTAGTTCAGGGATACGAAAAACTGTTTTTT; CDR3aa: CASLVQGYEKLFF
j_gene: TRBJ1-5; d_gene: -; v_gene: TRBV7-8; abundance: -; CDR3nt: TGTGCCAGCAGCTTAATCCAGGGGTACAATCAGCCCCAGCATTTT; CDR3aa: CASSLIQGYNQPQHF
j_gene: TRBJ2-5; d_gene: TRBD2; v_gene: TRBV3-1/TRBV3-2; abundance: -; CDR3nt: TGTGCCAGCAGCCATCTAGCGGGGTCGAGTGCGGGAGAGACCCAGTACTTC; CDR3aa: CASSHLAGSSAGETQYF
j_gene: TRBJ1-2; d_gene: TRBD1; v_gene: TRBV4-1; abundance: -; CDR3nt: TGCGCCAGCAGCCAAGTACAGGGGGCTCACTATGGCTACACCTTC; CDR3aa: CASSQVQGAHYGYTF
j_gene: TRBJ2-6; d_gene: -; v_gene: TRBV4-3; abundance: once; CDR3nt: TGCGCCAGCAGCCAAGAACAGGGAGGGGGGGCCAACGTCCTGACTTTC; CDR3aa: CASSQEQGGGANVLTF
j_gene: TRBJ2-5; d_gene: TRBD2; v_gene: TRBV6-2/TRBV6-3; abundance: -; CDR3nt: TGTGCCAGCAGTTACTCGACCCTAGCGGGGCCCTCGTACCAAGAGACCCAGTACTTC; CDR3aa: CASSYSTLAGPSYQETQYF
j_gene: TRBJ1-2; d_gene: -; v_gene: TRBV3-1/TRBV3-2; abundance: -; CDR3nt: TGTGCCAGCAGCCAAGATTGGGAGATCTATGGCTACACCTTC; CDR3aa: CASSQDWEIYGYTF
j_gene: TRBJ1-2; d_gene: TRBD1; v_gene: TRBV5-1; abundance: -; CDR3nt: TGCGCCAGCAGCTTATTAGAGGGGGCAAGGAGCTACACCTTC; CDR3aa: CASSLLEGARSYTF
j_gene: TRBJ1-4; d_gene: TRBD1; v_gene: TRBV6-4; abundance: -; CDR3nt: TGTGCCAGCACCCCGGGACAGGGGGCTGCAAATGAAAAACTGTTTTTT; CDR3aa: CASTPGQGAANEKLFF
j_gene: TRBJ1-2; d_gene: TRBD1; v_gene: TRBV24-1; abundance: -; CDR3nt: TGTGCCACCAGTGAGACAGGGGGTTATGGCTACACCTTC; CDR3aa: CATSETGGYGYTF
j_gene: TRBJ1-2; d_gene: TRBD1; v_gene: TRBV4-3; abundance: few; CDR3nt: TGCGCCAGCAGCCCCCGGACAGGGAAGGGCAACTATGGCTACACCTTC; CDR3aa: CASSPRTGKGNYGYTF
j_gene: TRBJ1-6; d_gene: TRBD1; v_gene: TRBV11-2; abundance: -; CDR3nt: TGTGCCAGCAGCCTCATTACAGGGGAAACGGGTTCACCCCTCCACTTT; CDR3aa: CASSLITGETGSPLHF
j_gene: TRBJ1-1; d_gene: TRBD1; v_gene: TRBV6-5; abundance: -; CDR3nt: TGTGCCAGCAGTCTCGACAGGGGGCAAACTGAAGCTTTCTTT; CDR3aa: CASSLDRGQTEAFF
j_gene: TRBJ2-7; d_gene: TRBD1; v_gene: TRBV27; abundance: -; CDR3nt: TGTGCCAGCAAATCCGAACGCACCGGGACAGCCGGCGAGCAGTACTTC; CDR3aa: CASKSERTGTAGEQYF
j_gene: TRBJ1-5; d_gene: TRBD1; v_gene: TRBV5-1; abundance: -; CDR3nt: TGCGCCAGCAGCACCGGGACAGCAAATCAGCCCCAGCATTTT; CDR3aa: CASSTGTANQPQHF
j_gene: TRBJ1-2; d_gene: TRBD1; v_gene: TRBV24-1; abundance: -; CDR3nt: TGTGCCACCAGTACAGGGGCGGGCTATGGCTACACCTTC; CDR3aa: CATSTGAGYGYTF
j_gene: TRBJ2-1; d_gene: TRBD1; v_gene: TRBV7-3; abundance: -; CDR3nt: TGTGCCAGCAGCTTAACACAGGGGGCCCACAATGAGCAGTTCTTC; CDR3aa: CASSLTQGAHNEQFF
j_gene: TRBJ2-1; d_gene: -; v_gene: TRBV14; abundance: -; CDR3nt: TGTGCCAGCAGCCAATTCGGGGTTCGAAATGAGCAGTTCTTC; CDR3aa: CASSQFGVRNEQFF
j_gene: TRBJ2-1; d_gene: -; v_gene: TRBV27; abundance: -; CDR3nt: TGTGCCAGCAGTTTATCGGCGGGGGCGGGGGAGCAGTTCTTC; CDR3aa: CASSLSAGAGEQFF
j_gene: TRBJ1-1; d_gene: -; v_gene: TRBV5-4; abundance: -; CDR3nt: TGTGCCAGCAGAGGGAGAGTCGGTCCGAACACTGAAGCTTTCTTT; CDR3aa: CASRGRVGPNTEAFF
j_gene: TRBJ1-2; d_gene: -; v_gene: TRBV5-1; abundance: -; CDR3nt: TGCGCCAGCAGCTACCTATATGGCTACACCTTC; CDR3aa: CASSYLYGYTF
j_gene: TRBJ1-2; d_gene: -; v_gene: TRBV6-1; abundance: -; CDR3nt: TGTGCCAGCAGTGAATGGGAGGGCTACACCTTC; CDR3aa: CASSEWEGYTF
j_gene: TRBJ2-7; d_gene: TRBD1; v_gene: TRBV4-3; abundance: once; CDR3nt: TGCGCCAGCAGCCACGGGACAGGGAATTTCTACGAGCAGTACTTC; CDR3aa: CASSHGTGNFYEQYF